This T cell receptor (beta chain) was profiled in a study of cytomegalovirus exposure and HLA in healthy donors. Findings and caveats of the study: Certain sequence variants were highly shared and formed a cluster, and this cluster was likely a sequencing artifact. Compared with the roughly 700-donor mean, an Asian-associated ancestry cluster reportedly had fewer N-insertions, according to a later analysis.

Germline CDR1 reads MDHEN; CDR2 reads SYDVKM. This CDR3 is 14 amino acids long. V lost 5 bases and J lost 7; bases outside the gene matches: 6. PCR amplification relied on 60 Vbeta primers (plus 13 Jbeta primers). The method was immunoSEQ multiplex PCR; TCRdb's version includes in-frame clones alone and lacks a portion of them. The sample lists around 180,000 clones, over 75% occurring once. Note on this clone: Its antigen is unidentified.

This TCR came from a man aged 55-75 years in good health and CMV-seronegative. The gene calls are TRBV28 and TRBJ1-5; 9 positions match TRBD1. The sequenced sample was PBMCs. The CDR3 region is CASSLTGGWQPQHF. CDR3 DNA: TGTGCCAGCAGTCTTACAGGGGGCTGGCAGCCCCAGCATTTT.